This entry describes one T cell receptor beta chain. This entry belongs to a study of T-cell memory formation after mild COVID-19. TCRdb re-called the 5' RACE reads through MiXCR, storing one row per CDR3 protein. This table has under 200,000 distinct CDR3 sequences, around 10% appearing once. The TCR comes from a man between 18 and 35 years old who had mild COVID-19 (a few samples of this study predate the infection). Cell type and time point are not known. Material for sequencing was PBMCs or a T cell subset sorted from them (not recorded which).

The CDR3 sequence: CSAPRRPGQGAIEQYF. Written as DNA, the CDR3 is TGCAGTGCCCCGAGGCGACCGGGACAGGGGGCTATAGAGCAGTACTTC. This chain links TRBV20-1 with TRBJ2-7; 12 bases are shared with TRBD1. CDR3 length equals 16 residues. J was trimmed by 7 bases and V by 6 bases; bases with no gene match: 16. CDR1 is DFQATT, CDR2 SNEGSKA, per germline (reference sequence).